These 2 T cell receptor beta chains were all obtained from the same sample, sequenced in a study of blood T cell repertoires in COVID-19. Some clones are missing from TCRdb's copy, which holds only in-frame ones; the method was immunoSEQ multiplex PCR. This sample carries 450,000 or so clones, about 91% of them seen once, and the ten largest clones take around 1.5%. Sequencing was done on a sample of peripheral blood. These receptors all come from a woman aged 35 to 49 with COVID-19, enrolled during active disease.

The genes are TRBV9 and TRBJ2-1, with D possibly TRBD1 on 6 matching bases. The germline V gene encodes CDR1 SGDLS and CDR2 YYNGEE. The CDR3 is made up of 13 amino acids. V shed 4 bases and J shed 5 bases, with 10 bases lying between them. The CDR3 spells CASSIRQDNEQFF. DNA of the CDR3: TGTGCCAGCAGCATCCGACAGGACAATGAGCAGTTCTTC.

The chain employs TRBV2 and TRBJ2-1, with D possibly matching TRBD2 (6 bases). This CDR3 comprises 14 residues. Deletions cut 4 bases from V and 6 bases from J, with 13 bases between. Germline V CDR1 and CDR2: SNHLY, FYNNEI. The CDR3 is CASSGAGWGNEQFF. CDR3 bases: TGTGCCAGCAGTGGGGCGGGGTGGGGCAATGAGCAGTTCTTC.